The rows below give T cell receptor beta chains drawn from one sample of a study of shared clonotypes between healthy human individuals. Sequenced by immunoSEQ multiplex PCR; TCRdb stores in-frame clones only, minus some. The sample carries 950,000 to 1,100,000 clones, about three quarters recorded once. The sequencing input was memory CD4+ T cells sorted from blood. These receptors were collected from a man in his late teens or twenties in good health. Both conserved end residues are trimmed from each CDR3.

cdr3_length j_call v_call cdr3_aa
8 TRBJ1-2 TRBV30 VGGNYGYT
13 TRBJ2-7 TRBV19 ASSGRDSGSYEQY
15 TRBJ2-7 TRBV4-1 ASSHGLFKDSGGEQY
11 TRBJ2-3 TRBV29-1 SGGTGYADTQY
12 TRBJ2-1 TRBV7-9 ASSLREFGNEQF
12 TRBJ1-4 TRBV19 ASTPVGRQEKLF
13 TRBJ2-7 TRBV27 ASSAFTGSVSEQY
9 TRBJ1-1 TRBV18 ASSQGTEAF
13 TRBJ2-3 TRBV27 ASSFRPPSTDTQY
13 TRBJ2-2 TRBV18 ASSSSQGLAGELF
10 TRBJ2-7 TRBV11-2 ASSLNRLEQY
16 TRBJ2-7 TRBV7-9 ASSLGPLAGRSSYEQY
13 TRBJ2-7 TRBV7-8 ASSPQPTRGGEQY
13 TRBJ1-1 TRBV6-5 ASSSGTGLNTEAF
13 TRBJ1-2 TRBV27 ASSLGPGGRYGYT
13 TRBJ2-1 TRBV27 ASRLRQNTYNEQF
10 TRBJ2-1 TRBV6-5 ASSSSGTGAF
13 TRBJ1-3 TRBV18 ASSPPGTTGNTIY
14 TRBJ1-1 TRBV19 ASRVPGQGSNTEAF
13 TRBJ2-6 TRBV7-2 ASSPGVSGANVLT
13 TRBJ2-3 TRBV11-3 ASSLEGRGGDTQY
11 TRBJ2-1 TRBV29-1 SAGTLSYNEQF